The clone carrying this T cell receptor beta chain was observed a few times. Its specificity is not known. CDR1 and CDR2 from the germline V gene are ENHRY and SYGVKD. This CDR3 has 14 residues. With 4 bases clipped from V and 3 bases from J, the junction kept 5 bases outside the gene matches. This sample was taken from a study of T cells after yellow fever vaccination. General observations from the study: Researchers report a weaker secondary response that nonetheless peaked faster, day 5 versus 15. Subsequent booster samples again held most clones from primary vaccination (approximately 95% CD4, roughly 91% CD8).

TCRdb itself ran the 5' RACE reads through MiXCR, one entry per CDR3 protein. The table shows hundreds of thousands of distinct CDR3 sequences, with about 12% occurring only once. The source was PBMCs, collected on the day of the yellow fever booster vaccination. V usage is TRBV10-3 and J usage is TRBJ1-1, with 7 bases fitting TRBD1. The sequence was collected from a man aged 25 to 45 who received the YFV17D yellow fever vaccine. CDR3 nucleotide sequence: TGTGCCATCAGTGGACCTGGACAGGACACTGAAGCTTTCTTT. Its translation: CAISGPGQDTEAFF.